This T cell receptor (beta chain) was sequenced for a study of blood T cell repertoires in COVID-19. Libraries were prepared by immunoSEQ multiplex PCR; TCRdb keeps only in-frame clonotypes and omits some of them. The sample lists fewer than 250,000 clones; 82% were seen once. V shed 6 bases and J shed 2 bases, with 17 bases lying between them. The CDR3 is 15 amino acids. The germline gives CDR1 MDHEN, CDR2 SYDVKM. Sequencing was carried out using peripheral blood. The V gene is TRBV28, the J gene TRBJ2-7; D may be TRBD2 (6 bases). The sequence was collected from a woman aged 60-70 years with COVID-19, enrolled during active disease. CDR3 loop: CASSSLFWGAYEQYF. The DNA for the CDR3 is TGTGCCAGCAGCTCCTTATTTTGGGGGGCCTACGAGCAGTACTTC.